Below, 11 T cell receptor beta chains from the same sample are listed, as sequenced in a study of T cell repertoires in cytomegalovirus infection. One entry per CDR3 protein results from TCRdb running MiXCR on the reads. The data contain about 740,000 distinct CDR3 sequences, 35% of them singletons. The specimen sequenced was PBMCs. The receptors come from a human donor in good health (CMV status not recorded). Some clones in this sample may be carry-over from other donors' samples.

The chain links TRBV12-3 or TRBV12-4 to TRBJ1-2; D may be TRBD1 (5 bases). The CDR3 consists of 13 residues. V shed 4 bases and J shed 6 bases, with 12 bases lying between them. CDR3 bases: TGTGCCAGCAGTTCCCCCCGGGGCGATGGCTACACCTTC. Translating it yields CASSSPRGDGYTF.

This clonotype was counted at least ten times. This chain joins TRBV12-3 or TRBV12-4 and TRBJ1-4; D remains ambiguous. Trimming cost V 6 bases and J 5 bases, with 10 bases left between them. This CDR3 has 13 amino acids. CDR3: CASRVGWNEKLFF. CDR3 bases: TGTGCCAGCAGGGTCGGGTGGAATGAAAAACTGTTTTTT.

This clonotype has at least ten counts. The chain recombines TRBV6-5 with TRBJ1-2, with TRBD1 matching over 7 bases. The CDR3 contains 15 residues. After removal of 0 bases from V and 7 bases from J, the junction contained 8 bases not matched to a gene. Germline V lookup: CDR1 MNHEY, CDR2 SVGAGI. CDR3 loop: CASSYSPKTGSGYTF. DNA for the CDR3: TGTGCCAGCAGTTACTCCCCTAAGACAGGGAGTGGCTACACCTTC.

The chain recombines TRBV6-5 with TRBJ1-1; a possible D gene is TRBD1 (6 bases). Germline loops: CDR1 MNHEY, CDR2 SVGAGI. The CDR3 consists of 15 residues. V was pared by 7 bases and J by 6 bases, with 21 bases between. CDR3 residues: CASTDTGGAFAEAFF. Written as DNA, the CDR3 is TGTGCCAGCACCGACACCGGGGGGGCCTTCGCTGAAGCTTTCTTT.

The CDR3 protein is CASSGPGGSGTEAFF. CDR3 bases: TGTGCCAGCAGCGGCCCAGGGGGGTCGGGCACTGAAGCTTTCTTT. The J gene is TRBJ1-1, the V gene TRBV9, with 7 bases lining up with TRBD1. CDR1 and CDR2 (germline): SGDLS, YYNGEE. This CDR3 is built from 15 residues. The V segment lost 3 bases and the J segment 4 bases; nucleotides outside the gene matches: 9.

The chain uses TRBV6-5 and TRBJ1-1; D not certain. With 7 bases removed from V and 1 base from J, the gap between germline ends came to 13 bases. The germline gives CDR1 MNHEY, CDR2 SVGAGI. The length of the CDR3 is 14 residues. The chain's CDR3 is CASTALAANTEAFF. The CDR3 DNA is TGTGCCAGCACCGCCCTAGCAGCGAACACTGAAGCTTTCTTT.

The J gene is TRBJ2-7, the V gene TRBV20-1; 14 bases line up with TRBD2. CDR1 and CDR2 from the germline V gene are DFQATT and SNEGSKA (reference sequence). The V gene end was trimmed by 8 bases and the J gene end by 2 bases; junction bases not matched to a gene: 8. This CDR3 is built from 15 residues. In nucleotides, the CDR3 is TGCAGTATTCCGGGACTAGCGGGAGAGGCCTACGAGCAGTACTTC. This gives the protein CSIPGLAGEAYEQYF.

Note on this clonotype: Without the conserved terminal phenylalanine or tryptophan, this CDR3 likely stems from a read error. V is TRBV7-8 and J is TRBJ1-5; a weak D match, TRBD1 (5 bases). The germline gives CDR1 SGHVS, CDR2 FQNEAQ. This CDR3 has 14 residues. CDR3 sequence reads: CSSSLEGSNQPQHC. The CDR3 DNA reads as TGTTCCAGCAGCTTAGAGGGGAGCAATCAGCCCCAGCATTGT.

This clonotype has a handful of counts. The chain is built from TRBV19 and TRBJ2-7; possibly TRBD1 for D (6 bases). This CDR3 has 13 amino acids. The germline V and J ends were trimmed by 5 bases and 6 bases, with 14 bases remaining between them. Germline CDR1 reads LNHDA; CDR2 reads SQIVND (reference sequence). CDR3: CASSWTVSGEQYF. The CDR3 DNA reads TGTGCCAGTAGTTGGACAGTCTCGGGCGAGCAGTACTTC.

The table lists this clonotype with a few counts. This chain uses TRBV15 with TRBJ2-3; 8 nucleotides agree with TRBD1. This CDR3 has 17 amino acids. Germline CDR1 is LNHNV and CDR2 is YYDKDF (reference sequence). J lost 5 bases, V lost 0 bases, and 10 bases had no gene match. The CDR3 region has the DNA TGTGCCACCAGCAGAGACCCGGTCGGGACAGGAGGAGATACGCAGTATTTT. Its translation: CATSRDPVGTGGDTQYF.

The chain links TRBV27 to TRBJ1-4; possibly TRBD1 for D (5 bases). The germline V gene encodes CDR1 MNHEY and CDR2 SMNVEV (reference sequence). V was cut by 4 bases and J by 7 bases, with 13 bases left in between. This CDR3 has 14 amino acids. CDR3 DNA sequence: TGTGCCAGCAGTTCCCCGGGGCTTGGTGAAAAACTGTTTTTT. This translates into CASSSPGLGEKLFF. The entire variable domain, with the rest obtained from reference TRBV27 and TRBJ1-4, is as follows: EAQVTQNPRYLITVTGKKLTVTCSQNMNHEYMSWYRQDPGLGLRQIYYSMNVEVTDKGDVPEGYKVSRKEKRNFPLILESPSPNQTSLYFCASSSPGLGEKLFFGSGTQLSVL.